Each of the 32 T cell receptor beta chains below was sequenced from the same sample in a study of blood T cell repertoires in COVID-19. Measured with immunoSEQ multiplex PCR; TCRdb has only the in-frame clones, and not every one. The profile shows approximately 300,000 clones, around 85% of them singletons. Material for sequencing was peripheral blood. The receptors were gathered from a woman aged 50 to 65 with active or convalescent COVID-19.

The J gene is TRBJ2-7, the V gene TRBV5-4, with 9 bases identical to TRBD2. CDR3 length: 16 residues. Germline CDR1 is SGHNT and CDR2 is YYREEE (reference sequence). V lost 2 bases and J lost 1; bases outside the gene matches: 7. DNA of the CDR3: TGTGCCAGCAGCTTAGTTCCAGCGGGAGGATCCTACGAGCAGTACTTC. It translates to CASSLVPAGGSYEQYF.

The chain combines TRBV15 with TRBJ1-2, with 10 nucleotides matching TRBD1. The trim removed 1 base at V and 8 bases at J, leaving 7 bases unmatched. Germline V lookup: CDR1 LNHNV, CDR2 YYDKDF (reference sequence). This CDR3 spans 15 amino acids. The CDR3 spells CATSRGWDRGWGYTF. The CDR3 region has the DNA TGTGCCACCAGCAGAGGATGGGACAGGGGCTGGGGCTACACCTTC.

The CDR3 reads CASSFTRQGSYEQYF. The CDR3 DNA is TGTGCCAGCAGCTTTACGAGGCAGGGATCCTACGAGCAGTACTTC. The rearrangement uses TRBV7-2 and TRBJ2-7, with D maybe TRBD1 (5 bases). Between the trimmed V and J ends, which lost 3 bases and 1 base, there was a span of 13 bases. This CDR3 comprises 15 residues. CDR1 SGHTA and CDR2 FQGNSA come from the germline V gene.

The V and J genes are TRBV24-1 and TRBJ2-7, with 8 positions matching TRBD1. Per the germline V gene, CDR1 is KGHDR and CDR2 is SFDVKD. V lost 3 bases to trimming and J lost 2 bases; unmatched junction nucleotides: 2. CDR3 size: 14 residues. Here the CDR3 DNA reads TGTGCCACCAGTGATGGACAGGGAGCCTACGAGCAGTACTTC. It specifies CATSDGQGAYEQYF.

The V call is TRBV28, the J call TRBJ1-5; the D is unclear. V lost 5 bases and J lost 3, with 14 bases in between. The V gene's germline CDR1 is MDHEN and CDR2 SYDVKM. The length of the CDR3 is 15 residues. The CDR3 sequence: CASSPLRVTNQPQHF. The CDR3 nucleotides read TGTGCCAGCAGTCCCCTCCGGGTTACCAATCAGCCCCAGCATTTT. The complete variable domain, with remaining parts taken from reference TRBV28 and TRBJ1-5, reads DVKVTQSSRYLVKRTGEKVFLECVQDMDHENMFWYRQDPGLGLRLIYFSYDVKMKEKGDIPEGYSVSREKKERFSLILESASTNQTSMYLCASSPLRVTNQPQHFGDGTRLSIL.

The V call is TRBV2, the J call TRBJ1-1, with TRBD1 as a possible D gene (6 bases). The CDR3 is 14 residues long. V was shortened by 4 bases and J by 6 bases, with 15 bases between the two germline ends. Germline V CDR1 and CDR2: SNHLY, FYNNEI. CDR3 DNA: TGTGCCAGCAGTGGGGGACAACCGGGTCCTGAAGCTTTCTTT. Translating it yields CASSGGQPGPEAFF.

The rearrangement joins TRBV27 to TRBJ1-2; 10 nucleotides line up with TRBD1. CDR3 length equals 15 residues. The V gene's germline CDR1 is MNHEY and CDR2 SMNVEV (reference sequence). V shed 5 bases, J shed 4 bases, and the junction held 7 bases outside the gene matches. CDR3 DNA sequence: TGTGCCAGCAGTGATCCCGGGACAGGGGCCTATGGCTACACCTTC. Amino acids: CASSDPGTGAYGYTF.

The chain employs TRBV6-4 and TRBJ2-2; TRBD1 aligns across 8 bases. V lost 5 bases, J lost 0 bases, and 2 bases stayed unmatched. Germline V lookup: CDR1 MRHNA, CDR2 SNTAGT. This CDR3 is built from 15 residues. In DNA form, the CDR3 reads TGTGCCAGCAGTCTGGACAGGGCGAACACCGGGGAGCTGTTTTTT. It translates to CASSLDRANTGELFF.

The chain is built from TRBV28 and TRBJ1-2; D perhaps matches TRBD1 (5 bases). Germline assignment: CDR1 MDHEN and CDR2 SYDVKM. This CDR3 is 12 amino acids long. Trimming cost V 11 bases and J 8 bases, with 18 bases left between them. Here the CDR3 reads CAEEGGVDGYTF. The CDR3 DNA is TGTGCCGAAGAGGGAGGGGTAGACGGCTACACCTTC.

J is TRBJ2-1 and V is TRBV6-5; D perhaps matches TRBD2 (6 bases). V shed 7 bases and J shed 7 bases, with 20 bases lying between them. The CDR3 is 15 amino acids. Germline-derived CDR1 and CDR2 are MNHEY and SVGAGI. CDR3 nucleotides: TGTGCCAGCACCCACGAGGGACTGGCTACAAATGAGCAGTTCTTC. Translation gives CASTHEGLATNEQFF.

The rearrangement joins TRBV30 to TRBJ2-2; weak D call: TRBD1 (6 bases). CDR1 GTSNPN and CDR2 SVGIG come from the germline V gene (reference sequence). V lost 1 base, J lost 1 base, and 13 bases lay in between. CDR3 length equals 16 residues. The CDR3 protein is CAWSGKGTLNTGELFF. CDR3 bases: TGTGCCTGGAGTGGAAAGGGGACATTGAACACCGGGGAGCTGTTTTTT.

The gene calls are TRBV11-3 and TRBJ2-1, with D unresolved. The V and J ends lost 0 bases and 6 bases respectively, with 9 bases between them. The CDR3 extends over 14 amino acids. In germline, CDR1 is SGHNT, CDR2 YENEEA. The CDR3 sequence: CASSLDPISNEQFF. In nucleotides, the CDR3 is TGTGCCAGCAGCTTAGATCCGATCAGCAATGAGCAGTTCTTC.

This clone was counted a single time. The chain employs TRBV11-2 and TRBJ2-7, with 8 bases aligning to TRBD2. Germline assignment: CDR1 SGHAT and CDR2 FQNNGV. Trimming cost V 5 bases and J 6 bases; bases outside gene matches: 15. The CDR3 sequence is 16 residues long. The CDR3 coding sequence is TGTGCCAGCAGCCCCCGGGGTAGCGGGAACATCGGCGAGCAGTACTTC. Encoded protein: CASSPRGSGNIGEQYF. Drawing the rest from reference TRBV11-2 and TRBJ2-7, the complete variable domain is EAGVAQSPRYKIIEKRQSVAFWCNPISGHATLYWYQQILGQGPKLLIQFQNNGVVDDSQLPKDRFSAERLKGVDSTLKIQPAKLEDSAVYLCASSPRGSGNIGEQYFGPGTRLTVT.

Only a few counts were recorded for this clone. This chain connects TRBV5-1 to TRBJ1-2, with TRBD1 identical over 9 bases. V gave up 0 bases and J gave up 6 bases; unmatched junction bases: 12. CDR1 SGHRS and CDR2 YFSETQ come from the germline V gene. This CDR3 has 17 amino acids. The CDR3 loop reads CASSLGDRVRTSHGYTF. For the CDR3, the DNA is TGCGCCAGCAGCTTGGGGGACAGGGTAAGGACTTCCCATGGCTACACCTTC.

This clone has just a few counts. The CDR3 region is CASSRKRTSGRVYEQYF. CDR3 coding DNA: TGTGCCAGCAGTCGAAAACGGACTAGCGGGAGAGTATACGAGCAGTACTTC. This rearrangement joins TRBV6-6 to TRBJ2-7, with TRBD2 matching 13 bases. There are 17 residues in the CDR3. CDR1 and CDR2 from the germline V gene are MNHNY and SVGAGI (reference sequence). Germline trimming cut 5 bases from V and 4 bases from J; bases unmatched to any gene: 11.

The chain uses TRBV6-6 and TRBJ1-1; possible D gene TRBD1, 6 bases. The CDR3 runs to 12 residues. Germline V CDR1 and CDR2: MNHNY, SVGAGI (reference sequence). Trimming left V 10 bases short and J 3 bases short, with 12 bases between. In DNA form, the CDR3 reads TGTGCCATTTACAGGGACGACACTGAAGCTTTCTTT. Translated, it gives CAIYRDDTEAFF.

This clone came up many times. The CDR3 nucleotides read TGTGCCAGCAGTGGTGTAGGCATGAGGGAGCAGTTCTTC. The encoded protein is CASSGVGMREQFF. The rearrangement links TRBV2 to TRBJ2-1; D is ambiguous. CDR1 is SNHLY and CDR2 is FYNNEI in the germline V gene. Trimming pared 4 bases from V and 10 bases from J, leaving 14 bases between. CDR3 length: 13 residues.

V gene TRBV25-1 combines with J gene TRBJ1-2; 10 bases are shared with TRBD1. The CDR3 runs to 16 residues. After removal of 2 bases from V and 5 bases from J, the junction contained 8 bases not matched to a gene. Germline values: CDR1 MGHDK, CDR2 SYGVNS. The CDR3 region has the DNA TGTGCCAGCAGTGAAGTTGGGACAGGGGTTGGGTATGGCTACACCTTC. Protein product: CASSEVGTGVGYGYTF.

This chain uses TRBV18 with TRBJ2-1; tentative D call: TRBD2 (6 bases). Germline V gives CDR1 KGHSH, CDR2 LQKENI. V dropped 3 bases and J dropped 9 bases, with 9 bases sitting between them. CDR3 length equals 12 residues. This chain's CDR3 is CASSPTSLEQFF. DNA for the CDR3: TGTGCCAGCTCACCGACTAGTCTTGAGCAGTTCTTC.

This clone was observed a single time. The chain carries TRBV4-2 and TRBJ2-5; 9 positions agree with TRBD2. CDR1 is LGHNA and CDR2 is YNFKEQ in the germline V gene. The ends lost 1 base at V and 5 bases at J; junction bases unmatched: 14. The CDR3 length is 18 residues. In DNA form, the CDR3 reads TGTGCCAGCAGCCAAGGAGGTGGCGGGAGGGGCCGATGGGAGACCCAGTACTTC. Residues: CASSQGGGGRGRWETQYF.

The chain recombines TRBV27 with TRBJ1-4; 8 bases agree with TRBD1. The ends lost 5 bases at V and 5 bases at J; junction bases unmatched: 4. This CDR3 spans 14 amino acids. From germline, CDR1 is MNHEY and CDR2 SMNVEV (reference sequence). The chain's CDR3 is CASSQGQDNEKLFF. In nucleotides, the CDR3 is TGTGCCAGCAGTCAGGGACAGGACAATGAAAAACTGTTTTTT.

This clone was seen more than once but under ten times. CDR3: CASSDRGRVEQYF. The CDR3 DNA follows: TGTGCCAGCAGTGACAGGGGGAGAGTCGAGCAGTACTTC. This chain uses TRBV2 with TRBJ2-7; 7 bases map to TRBD1. Germline assignment: CDR1 SNHLY and CDR2 FYNNEI. The ends lost 3 bases at V and 6 bases at J; junction bases unmatched: 5. The CDR3 is 13 residues long.

J is TRBJ2-5 and V is TRBV28; 16 bases line up with TRBD2. Trimming cost V 3 bases and J 9 bases; bases outside gene matches: 4. CDR1 is MDHEN, CDR2 SYDVKM, per germline. The CDR3 runs to 15 residues. The DNA for the CDR3 is TGTGCCAGCAGTTTGGGACTAGCGGGAGGGTCGGCCCAGTACTTC. Protein product: CASSLGLAGGSAQYF.

This chain links TRBV21-1 with TRBJ2-3; the table assigns TRBD1, which was not confirmed against the DNA. TRBV21-1 is annotated as a pseudogene. CDR3 length equals 16 residues. CDR3 protein: CASSKGDSPPTDTQYF. The CDR3 nucleotides are TGTGCCAGCAGCAAAGGGGACAGTCCACCCACAGATACGCAGTATTTT.

The V call is TRBV6-1, the J call TRBJ2-4; TRBD2 matches at 7 bases. The trim removed 2 bases at V and 6 bases at J, leaving 10 bases unmatched. The CDR3 loop spans 16 amino acids. Germline CDR1 reads MNHNS; CDR2 reads SASEGT. Written as DNA, the CDR3 is TGTGCCAGCAGTGAATATAGAACTAGCGAGGGAAACATTCAGTACTTC. It yields the protein CASSEYRTSEGNIQYF.

This clone has just one count. The chain employs TRBV5-1 and TRBJ2-1; D gene ambiguous. The CDR3 is made up of 16 amino acids. The V end was cut by 0 bases, the J end by 0 bases, with 10 bases between. The germline gives CDR1 SGHRS, CDR2 YFSETQ. For the CDR3, the DNA is TGCGCCAGCAGCTTGGGTGGGCCCAGCTCCTACAATGAGCAGTTCTTC. Its translation is CASSLGGPSSYNEQFF. Based on the CDR3 plus reference TRBV5-1 and TRBJ2-1, the full variable domain is KAGVTQTPRYLIKTRGQQVTLSCSPISGHRSVSWYQQTPGQGLQFLFEYFSETQRNKGNFPGRFSGRQFSNSRSEMNVSTLELGDSALYLCASSLGGPSSYNEQFFGPGTRLTVL.

This clone came up once. The V gene is TRBV19, the J gene TRBJ2-7; maybe TRBD1 (6 bases). Germline values: CDR1 LNHDA, CDR2 SQIVND (reference sequence). This CDR3 comprises 14 residues. Trimming cost V 6 bases and J 0 bases, with 12 bases left between them. The DNA for the CDR3 is TGTGCCAGTAGGCAGGGGCCTAGCTCCTACGAGCAGTACTTC. Residues: CASRQGPSSYEQYF.

The chain has TRBV28 and TRBJ1-2; 9 nucleotides match TRBD1. With V trimmed by 1 base and J by 5 bases, 8 bases remained unmatched. Germline-derived CDR1 and CDR2 are MDHEN and SYDVKM. The CDR3 is 16 residues long. CDR3 protein: CASSLSPGQGGYGYTF. The CDR3 bases are TGTGCCAGCAGTTTATCCCCGGGACAGGGCGGTTATGGCTACACCTTC.

The chain couples TRBV14 to TRBJ2-5; the match to TRBD1 covers 8 bases. Germline V gene data show CDR1 as SGHDN and CDR2 as FVKESK. The CDR3 covers 15 residues. Trimming cost V 4 bases and J 4 bases; bases outside gene matches: 8. CDR3 loop: CASSRERTGRETQYF. The CDR3 DNA follows: TGTGCCAGCAGCCGAGAAAGGACAGGGCGAGAGACCCAGTACTTC.

The gene calls are TRBV5-1 and TRBJ2-2; 7 positions agree with TRBD1. There are 15 residues in the CDR3. V lost 5 bases and J lost 4; bases outside the gene matches: 8. The V gene's germline CDR1 is SGHRS and CDR2 YFSETQ. The CDR3 DNA reads TGCGCCAGCAGTACCGGGACAGTGGGCACCGGGGAGCTGTTTTTT. It is translated as CASSTGTVGTGELFF.

The chain employs TRBV6-6 and TRBJ2-7; 7 bases are shared with TRBD2. Germline CDR1 reads MNHNY; CDR2 reads SVGAGI (reference sequence). This CDR3 has 13 amino acids. Trimming at V came to 6 bases and at J to 2 bases, leaving 4 bases not matched to a gene. As DNA, the CDR3 is TGTGCCAGCAGAGCGGGACGGGCCTACGAGCAGTACTTC. As protein: CASRAGRAYEQYF.

J is TRBJ2-1 and V is TRBV12-2; TRBD2, the table's D call, lacks a check against the DNA. TRBV12-2 is described as a pseudogene. The CDR3 has 18 amino acids. CDR3: CASRLTGGRVRSYNEQFF. The CDR3 DNA follows: TGTGCAAGTCGCTTAACTGGCGGGAGGGTCAGGTCCTACAATGAGCAGTTCTTC.